This TCR beta chain was recovered during a study of regulatory T cells in long-lasting Graves disease. General observations from the study: Among the persistent patients, 2,741 public clonotypes were shared, more than the 966 shared among new patients. Compared with new cases, persistent Graves' patients showed reduced TCR diversity.

Time point indicated: newly diagnosed GD, antithyroid drugs for less than 3 months. Extracted PBMC RNA gave rise to the TCR library. Building of the TCR beta libraries involved iRepertoire HTBI primers and Arm-PCR of CDR3 regions. TCRdb called the multiplex PCR reads again in MiXCR, with one record for every CDR3 protein. The sample contains fewer than 500,000 distinct CDR3 sequences, 16% of which appear only once. This clonotype was counted a few times. No antigen is known for it. Germline V gene data show CDR1 as SGDLS and CDR2 as YYNGEE. The CDR3 has 13 residues. V shed 2 bases and J shed 1 base, with 4 bases lying between them. This sample also belongs to another study, concerning T cells in Graves' hyperthyroidism and ophthalmopathy. As that report states: When ophthalmopathy did not progress within 18 months, Graves' hyperthyroidism was considered stable.

Sequenced here: peripheral blood mononuclear cells (PBMCs), sampled at new diagnosis, from a patient treated with antithyroid drugs. The sequence was collected from a man aged 35 to 55 with Graves disease. The chain has TRBV9 and TRBJ1-5, with D uncertain. CDR3 in DNA: TGTGCCAGCAGCGTTTTCAGCAATCAGCCCCAGCATTTT. This translates into CASSVFSNQPQHF. Full variable domain (rest looked up from reference TRBV9 and TRBJ1-5): DSGVTQTPKHLITATGQRVTLRCSPRSGDLSVYWYQQSLDQGLQFLIQYYNGEERAKGNILERFSAQQFPDLHSELNLSSLELGDSALYFCASSVFSNQPQHFGDGTRLSIL.